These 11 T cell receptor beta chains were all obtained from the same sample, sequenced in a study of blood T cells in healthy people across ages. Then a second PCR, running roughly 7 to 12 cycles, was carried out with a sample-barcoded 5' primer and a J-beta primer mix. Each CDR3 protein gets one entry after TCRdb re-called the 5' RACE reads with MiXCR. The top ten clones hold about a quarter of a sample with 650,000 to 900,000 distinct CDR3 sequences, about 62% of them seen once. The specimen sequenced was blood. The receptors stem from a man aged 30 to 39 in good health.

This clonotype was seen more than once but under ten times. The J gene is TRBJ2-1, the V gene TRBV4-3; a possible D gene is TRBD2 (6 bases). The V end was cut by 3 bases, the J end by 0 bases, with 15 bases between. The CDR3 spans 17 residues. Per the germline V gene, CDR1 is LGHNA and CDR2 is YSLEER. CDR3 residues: CASSHAGLTSSYNEQFF. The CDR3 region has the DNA TGCGCCAGCAGCCATGCGGGACTCACAAGCTCCTACAATGAGCAGTTCTTC.

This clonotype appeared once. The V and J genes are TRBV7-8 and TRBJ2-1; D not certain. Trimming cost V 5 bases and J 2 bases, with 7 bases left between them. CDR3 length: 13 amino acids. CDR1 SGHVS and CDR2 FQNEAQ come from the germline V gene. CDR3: CASSPIPYNEQFF. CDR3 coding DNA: TGTGCCAGCAGCCCAATCCCCTACAATGAGCAGTTCTTC.

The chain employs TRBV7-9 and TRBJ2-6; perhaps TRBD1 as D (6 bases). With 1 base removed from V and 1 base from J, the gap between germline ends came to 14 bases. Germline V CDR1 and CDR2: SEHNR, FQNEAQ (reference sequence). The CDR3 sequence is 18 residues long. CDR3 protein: CASSLDPGVQSGANVLTF. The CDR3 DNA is TGTGCCAGCAGCTTAGATCCAGGGGTTCAATCTGGGGCCAACGTCCTGACTTTC. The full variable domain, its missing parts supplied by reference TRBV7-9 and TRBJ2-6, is DTGVSQNPRHKITKRGQNVTFRCDPISEHNRLYWYRQTLGQGPEFLTYFQNEAQLEKSRLLSDRFSAERPKGSFSTLEIQRTEQGDSAMYLCASSLDPGVQSGANVLTFGAGSRLTVL.

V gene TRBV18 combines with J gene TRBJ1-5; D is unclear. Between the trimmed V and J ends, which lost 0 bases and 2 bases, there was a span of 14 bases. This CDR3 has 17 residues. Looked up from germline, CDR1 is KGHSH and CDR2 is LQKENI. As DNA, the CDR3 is TGTGCCAGCTCACCACCGAGGACCCCGGTAGGCAATCAGCCCCAGCATTTT. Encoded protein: CASSPPRTPVGNQPQHF.

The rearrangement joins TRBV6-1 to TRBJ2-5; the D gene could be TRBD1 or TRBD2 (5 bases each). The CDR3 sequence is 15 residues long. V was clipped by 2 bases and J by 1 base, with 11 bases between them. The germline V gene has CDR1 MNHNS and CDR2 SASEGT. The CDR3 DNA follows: TGTGCCAGCAGTGAACTCGGGGCCCTCCAAGAGACCCAGTACTTC. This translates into CASSELGALQETQYF.

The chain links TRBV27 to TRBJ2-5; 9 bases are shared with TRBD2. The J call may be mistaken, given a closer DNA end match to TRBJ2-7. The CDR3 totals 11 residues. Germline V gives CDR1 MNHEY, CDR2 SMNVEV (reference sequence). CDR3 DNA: TGTGCCAGCACTAGCGGGGCCGAGCAGTACTTC. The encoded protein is CASTSGAEQYF.

CDR3 bases: TGTGCCATCAGTGACCCTCGGGGGGGCTACGAGCAGTACTTC. Encoded protein: CAISDPRGGYEQYF. The V and J genes are TRBV10-3 and TRBJ2-7; TRBD2 matches 8 bases. Germline loops: CDR1 ENHRY, CDR2 SYGVKD. There are 14 residues in the CDR3. The V gene end was trimmed by 3 bases and the J gene end by 3 bases; junction bases not matched to a gene: 4.

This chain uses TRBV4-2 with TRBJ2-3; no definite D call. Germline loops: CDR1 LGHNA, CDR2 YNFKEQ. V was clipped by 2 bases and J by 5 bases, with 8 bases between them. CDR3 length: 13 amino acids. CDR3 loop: CASSQTGEDTQYF. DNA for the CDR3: TGTGCCAGCAGCCAAACTGGGGAAGATACGCAGTATTTT.

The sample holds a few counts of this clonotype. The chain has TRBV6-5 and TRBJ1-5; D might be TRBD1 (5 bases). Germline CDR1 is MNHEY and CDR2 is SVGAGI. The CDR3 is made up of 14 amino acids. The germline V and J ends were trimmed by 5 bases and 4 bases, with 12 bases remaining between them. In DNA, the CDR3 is TGTGCCAGCAGTGCCCGGGGGGGGAATCAGCCCCAGCATTTT. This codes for CASSARGGNQPQHF.

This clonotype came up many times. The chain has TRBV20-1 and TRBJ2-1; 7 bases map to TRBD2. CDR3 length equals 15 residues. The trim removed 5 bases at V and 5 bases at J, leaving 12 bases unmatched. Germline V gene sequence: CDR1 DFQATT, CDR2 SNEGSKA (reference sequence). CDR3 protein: CSAELGLVTHNEQFF. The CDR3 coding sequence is TGCAGTGCTGAACTTGGACTAGTTACTCACAATGAGCAGTTCTTC.

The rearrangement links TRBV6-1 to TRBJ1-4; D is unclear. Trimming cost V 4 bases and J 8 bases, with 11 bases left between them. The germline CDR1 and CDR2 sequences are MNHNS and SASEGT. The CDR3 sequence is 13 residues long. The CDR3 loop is CASSAHPGEKLFF. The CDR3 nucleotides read TGTGCCAGCAGTGCCCACCCGGGGGAAAAACTGTTTTTT.